This TCR beta chain emerged from a study of shared clonotypes between healthy human individuals. The overall study: The study used three CD4 naive, three CD4 memory, two CD8 naive and one CD8 memory plate per donor.

In its sample, this clone was seen once. What it binds is not known. Study-level points and caveats: Represented diversity (both genetic and exposure-history) was limited by the small number of donors.

Trimming cost V 6 bases and J 7 bases; bases outside gene matches: 8. The CDR3 consists of 14 residues. Germline values: CDR1 SNHLY, CDR2 FYNNEI. Here immunoSEQ multiplex PCR was the method, and the copy in TCRdb shows in-frame clones only, minus some. The data show approximately 400,000 clones, with around 96% seen just once and 0.32% held by the top ten. Adults of Caucasian background living in Nashville, Tennessee made up all donors. The clonotype originates from a man aged 30 to 39 in good health. Input material: memory CD8+ T cells sorted from blood. Documented subset: CD45RO+ cells pooled with CCR7-negative TemRA cells. The chain combines TRBV2 with TRBJ1-4; 7 nucleotides agree with TRBD1. The CDR3 region is CASRRDSRLEKLFF. In DNA, the CDR3 is TGTGCCAGCAGGAGGGACAGCCGACTTGAAAAACTGTTTTTT.